This T cell receptor beta chain was recorded in a study of blood T cell repertoires in COVID-19. Study overall: PBMCs, B-cell-depleted T cells, or T cells provided the cDNA or gDNA that made up the material.

This clone appeared once. The V gene lost 8 bases and the J gene lost 0 bases, with 11 bases spanning the gap. In germline, CDR1 is MNHEY, CDR2 SMNVEV (reference sequence). CDR3 length: 14 residues. TCRdb's copy holds only in-frame clones and misses some; the assay was immunoSEQ multiplex PCR. The repertoire has roughly 200,000 clones, around 83% of them found once; the top ten carry roughly 8.8%. The clonotype was recovered from a man in his forties with active or convalescent COVID-19. V is TRBV27 and J is TRBJ1-5; D gene ambiguous. The sample was peripheral blood. For the CDR3, the DNA is TGTGCCAGCTCGACATTGTATAGCAATCAGCCCCAGCATTTT. It specifies CASSTLYSNQPQHF.